This T cell receptor beta chain emerged from a study of tumor and adjacent non-tumor tissue in lung cancer. Study-level background: Patients comprised 12 adenocarcinoma, 2 squamous cell carcinoma and 1 small cell lung cancer. Study-wide points: TCR diversity was significantly greater in tumor than normal lung tissue.

CDR3 size: 14 residues. CDR1 and CDR2 from the germline V gene are GTSNPN and SVGIG (reference sequence). V was clipped by 0 bases and J by 1 base, with 6 bases between them. This clonotype was detected ten times or more. Its cognate antigen is unknown. Three rounds of nested PCR, following a modified ARM-PCR protocol, produced the TCRbeta library. TCRdb independently ran MiXCR on the multiplex PCR reads; one entry per CDR3 protein. Of approximately 68,000 distinct CDR3 sequences in the sample, around 82% were seen once. This sample's RNA came from whole unsorted tissue. The normal lung tissue was taken more than 3 cm from the tumor edge.

The chain employs TRBV30 and TRBJ2-2; no definite D call. The sequencing sample was made of distant non-tumor lung tissue. The source of this sequence is a man aged 60 to 75 with non-small cell lung cancer. CDR3 amino acids: CAWSVVMNTGELFF. Here the CDR3 DNA reads TGTGCCTGGAGTGTAGTCATGAACACCGGGGAGCTGTTTTTT.